This T cell receptor beta chain was sequenced for a study of blood T cell repertoires in COVID-19. Overall study: Samples of COVID-19 (acute and convalescent) were obtained from the United States, Italy and Spain. PBMCs, B-cell-depleted T cells, or T cells were the source of the cDNA or gDNA that made up the material.

This CDR3 contains 14 residues. V dropped 3 bases and J dropped 2; count of bases not matched to a gene: 5. Germline CDR1 reads SGHDT; CDR2 reads YYEEEE. Enrolment of Seattle patients took place during active infection, and they were followed longitudinally. Produced via immunoSEQ multiplex PCR; TCRdb's table is partial and in-frame only. Here the sample spans 250,000 to 350,000 clones, about 90% being singletons. The genes are TRBV5-6 and TRBJ2-7; 7 bases are a match to TRBD1. The sample consisted of peripheral blood. This TCR was sampled from a woman in her 50s with COVID-19, enrolled during active disease. The CDR3 loop is CASSSKTGPYEQYF. The CDR3 nucleotides read TGTGCCAGCAGCTCAAAGACAGGGCCCTACGAGCAGTACTTC.